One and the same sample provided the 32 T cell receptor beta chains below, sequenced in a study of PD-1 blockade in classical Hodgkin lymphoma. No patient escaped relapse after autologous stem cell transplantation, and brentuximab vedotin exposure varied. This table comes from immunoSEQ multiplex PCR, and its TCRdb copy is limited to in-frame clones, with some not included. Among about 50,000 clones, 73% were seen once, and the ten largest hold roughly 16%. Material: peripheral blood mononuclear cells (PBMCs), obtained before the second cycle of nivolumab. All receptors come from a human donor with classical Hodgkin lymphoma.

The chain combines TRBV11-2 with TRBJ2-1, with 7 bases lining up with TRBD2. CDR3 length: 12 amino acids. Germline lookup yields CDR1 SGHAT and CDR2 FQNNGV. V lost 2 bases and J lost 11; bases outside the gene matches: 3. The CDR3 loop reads CASSLSLAKQFF. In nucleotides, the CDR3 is TGTGCCAGCAGCTTATCACTAGCGAAGCAGTTCTTC.

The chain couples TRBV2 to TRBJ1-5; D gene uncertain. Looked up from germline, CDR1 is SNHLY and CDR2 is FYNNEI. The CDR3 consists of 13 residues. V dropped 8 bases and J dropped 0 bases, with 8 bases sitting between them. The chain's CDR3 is CASGPDSNQPQHF. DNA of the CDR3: TGTGCCAGCGGCCCAGATAGCAATCAGCCCCAGCATTTT.

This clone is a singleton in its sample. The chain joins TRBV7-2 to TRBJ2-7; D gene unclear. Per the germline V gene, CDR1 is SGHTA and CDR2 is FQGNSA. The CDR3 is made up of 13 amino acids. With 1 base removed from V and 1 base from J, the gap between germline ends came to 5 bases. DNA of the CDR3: TGTGCCAGCAGCTTAGTACAGTCCTACGAGCAGTACTTC. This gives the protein CASSLVQSYEQYF.

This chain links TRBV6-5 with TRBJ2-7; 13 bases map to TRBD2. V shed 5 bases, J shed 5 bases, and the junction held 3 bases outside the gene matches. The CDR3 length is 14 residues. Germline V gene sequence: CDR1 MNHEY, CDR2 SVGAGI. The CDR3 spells CASSGLAGAHEQYF. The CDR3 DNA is TGTGCCAGCAGTGGACTAGCGGGAGCCCACGAGCAGTACTTC.

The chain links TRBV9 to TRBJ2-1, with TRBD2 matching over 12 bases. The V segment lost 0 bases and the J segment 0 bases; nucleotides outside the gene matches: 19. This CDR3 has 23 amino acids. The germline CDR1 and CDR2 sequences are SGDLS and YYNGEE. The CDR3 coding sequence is TGTGCCAGCAGCGTAGGGGCGTCAGGGGGCGGCCTAGCGGGAGGGAGCTCCTACAATGAGCAGTTCTTC. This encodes CASSVGASGGGLAGGSSYNEQFF.

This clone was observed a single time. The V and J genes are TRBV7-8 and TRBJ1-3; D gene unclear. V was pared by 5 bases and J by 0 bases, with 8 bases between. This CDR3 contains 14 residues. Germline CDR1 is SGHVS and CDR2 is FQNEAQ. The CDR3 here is CASSLGSSGNTIYF. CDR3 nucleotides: TGTGCCAGCAGCCTCGGAAGCTCTGGAAACACCATATATTTT.

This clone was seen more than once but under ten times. As DNA, the CDR3 is TGCAGCGCCGGGACAGGGATGATAACTGAAGCTTTCTTT. Translation gives CSAGTGMITEAFF. The chain employs TRBV29-1 and TRBJ1-1; TRBD1 matches 9 bases. Trimming cost V 7 bases and J 5 bases; bases outside gene matches: 8. Germline CDR1 and CDR2: SQVTM and ANQGSEA. This CDR3 comprises 13 residues.

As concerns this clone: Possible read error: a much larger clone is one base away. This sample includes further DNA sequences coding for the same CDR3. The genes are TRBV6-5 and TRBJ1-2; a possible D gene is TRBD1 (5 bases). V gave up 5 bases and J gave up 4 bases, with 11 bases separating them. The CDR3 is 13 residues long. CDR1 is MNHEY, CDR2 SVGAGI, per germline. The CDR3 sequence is CASSVQGGYGYTF. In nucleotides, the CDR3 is TGTGCCAGCAGTGTCCAGGGTGGCTATGGCTACACCTTC.

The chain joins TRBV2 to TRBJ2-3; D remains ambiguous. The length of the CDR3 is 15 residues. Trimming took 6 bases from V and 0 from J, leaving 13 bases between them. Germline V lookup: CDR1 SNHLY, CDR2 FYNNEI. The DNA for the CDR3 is TGTGCCAGCAGATACCAGATTAGGAGCACAGATACGCAGTATTTT. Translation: CASRYQIRSTDTQYF.

The CDR3 DNA sequence: TGTGCCAGCAGTCCCCAGGGAAACACCATATATTTT. Residues: CASSPQGNTIYF. This chain links TRBV6-5 with TRBJ1-3; D is unresolved. Germline loops: CDR1 MNHEY, CDR2 SVGAGI. The germline V and J ends were trimmed by 5 bases and 4 bases, with 6 bases remaining between them. The CDR3 loop spans 12 amino acids.

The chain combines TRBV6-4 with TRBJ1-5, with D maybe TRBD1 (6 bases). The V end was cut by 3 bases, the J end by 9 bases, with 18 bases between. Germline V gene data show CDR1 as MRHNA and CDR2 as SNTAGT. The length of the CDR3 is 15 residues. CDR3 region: CASSENEGEGLPQHF. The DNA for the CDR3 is TGTGCCAGCAGTGAAAATGAGGGGGAAGGTTTGCCCCAGCATTTT.

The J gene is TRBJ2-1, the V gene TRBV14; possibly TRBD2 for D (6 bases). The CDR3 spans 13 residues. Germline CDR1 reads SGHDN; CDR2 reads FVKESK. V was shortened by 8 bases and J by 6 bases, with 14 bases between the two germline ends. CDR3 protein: CASSLLGGNEQFF. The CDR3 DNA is TGTGCCAGCTCTCTATTGGGGGGCAATGAGCAGTTCTTC.

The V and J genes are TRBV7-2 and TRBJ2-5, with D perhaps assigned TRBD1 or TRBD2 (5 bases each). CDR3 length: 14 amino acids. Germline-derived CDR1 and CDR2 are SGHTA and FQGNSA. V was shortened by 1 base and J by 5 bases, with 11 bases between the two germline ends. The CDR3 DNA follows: TGTGCCAGCAGCTTAGTGGCGTGGGGGGAGACCCAGTACTTC. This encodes CASSLVAWGETQYF.

CDR3 sequence reads: CASSQQGDYGYTF. In DNA form, the CDR3 reads TGTGCCAGCAGCCAGCAGGGGGACTATGGCTACACCTTC. The chain links TRBV14 to TRBJ1-2, with 7 bases fitting TRBD1. The CDR3 has 13 amino acids. Germline assignment: CDR1 SGHDN and CDR2 FVKESK. Unmatched junction bases numbered 1, after V lost 3 bases and J lost 3 bases.

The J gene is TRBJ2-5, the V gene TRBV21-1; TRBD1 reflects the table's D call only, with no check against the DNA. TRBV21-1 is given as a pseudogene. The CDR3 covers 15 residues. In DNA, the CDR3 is TGTGCCAGCAGCGCCAGGGACAGTAGACAAGAGACCCAGTACTTC. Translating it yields CASSARDSRQETQYF.

CDR3 nucleotides: TGTGCCAGCCGGATGGTTCGAAAAGATACGCAGTATTTT. It codes for CASRMVRKDTQYF. The chain couples TRBV6-1 to TRBJ2-3; D ambiguous. The germline V gene has CDR1 MNHNS and CDR2 SASEGT. V gave up 8 bases and J gave up 5 bases, with 14 bases separating them. CDR3 length: 13 residues.

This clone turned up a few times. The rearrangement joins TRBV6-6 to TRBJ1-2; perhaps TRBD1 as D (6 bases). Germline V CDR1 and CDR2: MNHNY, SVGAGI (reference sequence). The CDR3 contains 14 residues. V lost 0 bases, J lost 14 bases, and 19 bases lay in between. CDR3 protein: CASSYSLDSQALTF. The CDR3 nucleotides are TGTGCCAGCAGTTACTCGTTGGACAGTCAGGCTCTAACCTTC.

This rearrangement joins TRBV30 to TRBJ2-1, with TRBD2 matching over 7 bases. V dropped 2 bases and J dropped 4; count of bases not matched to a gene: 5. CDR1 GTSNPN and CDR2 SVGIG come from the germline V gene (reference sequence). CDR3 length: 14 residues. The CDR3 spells CAWSREAGYNEQFF. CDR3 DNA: TGTGCCTGGAGTCGGGAGGCGGGGTACAATGAGCAGTTCTTC.

Here the CDR3 DNA reads TGTGCCAGCAGTTACTCCCCGACGGGAGAGTCTTATGAGCAGTTCTTC. Protein product: CASSYSPTGESYEQFF. This chain links TRBV6-5 with TRBJ2-1; a possible D gene is TRBD2 (6 bases). The CDR3 consists of 16 residues. Germline CDR1 and CDR2: MNHEY and SVGAGI. V lost 0 bases to trimming and J lost 8 bases, with 17 bases between them.

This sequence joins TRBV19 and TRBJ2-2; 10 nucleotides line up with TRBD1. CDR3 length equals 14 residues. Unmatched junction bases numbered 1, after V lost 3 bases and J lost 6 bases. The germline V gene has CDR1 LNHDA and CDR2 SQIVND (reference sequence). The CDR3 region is CASSIDRGPGELFF. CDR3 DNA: TGTGCCAGTAGTATCGACAGGGGGCCCGGGGAGCTGTTTTTT.

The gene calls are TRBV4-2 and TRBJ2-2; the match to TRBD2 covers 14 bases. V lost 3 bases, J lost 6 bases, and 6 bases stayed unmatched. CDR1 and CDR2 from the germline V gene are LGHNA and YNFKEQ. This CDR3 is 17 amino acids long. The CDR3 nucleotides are TGTGCCAGCAGCCATCTCAAGGGACTAGCGGGAGCCGGGGAGCTGTTTTTT. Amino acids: CASSHLKGLAGAGELFF.

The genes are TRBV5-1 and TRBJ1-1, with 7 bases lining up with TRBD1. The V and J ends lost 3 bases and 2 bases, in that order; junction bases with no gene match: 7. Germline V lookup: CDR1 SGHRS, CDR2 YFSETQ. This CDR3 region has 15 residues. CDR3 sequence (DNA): TGCGCCAGCAGCTGGGGGGGACAGACTAACACTGAAGCTTTCTTT. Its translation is CASSWGGQTNTEAFF. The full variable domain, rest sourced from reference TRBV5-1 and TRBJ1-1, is KAGVTQTPRYLIKTRGQQVTLSCSPISGHRSVSWYQQTPGQGLQFLFEYFSETQRNKGNFPGRFSGRQFSNSRSEMNVSTLELGDSALYLCASSWGGQTNTEAFFGQGTRLTVV.

The CDR3 DNA reads as TGTGCCAGCAGTTCCCTCCAAAACACTGAAGCTTTCTTT. The encoded protein is CASSSLQNTEAFF. The chain combines TRBV6-6 with TRBJ1-1; D remains ambiguous. CDR3 length: 13 residues. Germline V gene lookup returns CDR1 MNHNY and CDR2 SVGAGI (reference sequence). Trimming took 4 bases from V and 2 from J, leaving 8 bases between them.

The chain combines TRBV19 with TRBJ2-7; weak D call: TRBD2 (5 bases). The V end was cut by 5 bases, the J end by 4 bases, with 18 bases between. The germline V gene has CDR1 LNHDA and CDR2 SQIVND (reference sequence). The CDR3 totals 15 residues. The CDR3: CASSLRGLVGYEQYF. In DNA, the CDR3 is TGTGCCAGTAGTCTTAGAGGACTTGTGGGGTACGAGCAGTACTTC.

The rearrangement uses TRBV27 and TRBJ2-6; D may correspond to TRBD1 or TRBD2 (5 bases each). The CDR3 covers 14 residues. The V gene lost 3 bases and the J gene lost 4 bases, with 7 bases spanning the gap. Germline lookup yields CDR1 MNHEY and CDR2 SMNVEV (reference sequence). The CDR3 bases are TGTGCCAGCAGTTTCGGGACCGGGGCCAACGTCCTGACTTTC. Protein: CASSFGTGANVLTF.

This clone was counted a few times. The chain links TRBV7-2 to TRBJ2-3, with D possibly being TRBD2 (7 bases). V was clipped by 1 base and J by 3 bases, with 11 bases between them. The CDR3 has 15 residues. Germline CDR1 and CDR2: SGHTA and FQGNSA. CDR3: CASSLVGGGTDTQYF. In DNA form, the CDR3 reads TGTGCCAGCAGCTTAGTAGGGGGGGGAACAGATACGCAGTATTTT.

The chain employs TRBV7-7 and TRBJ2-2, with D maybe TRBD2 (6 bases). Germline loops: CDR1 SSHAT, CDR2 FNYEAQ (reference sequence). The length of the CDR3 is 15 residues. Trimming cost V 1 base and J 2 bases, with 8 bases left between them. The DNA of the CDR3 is TGTGCCAGCAGCTTAGGGGACTCCAACACCGGGGAGCTGTTTTTT. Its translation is CASSLGDSNTGELFF. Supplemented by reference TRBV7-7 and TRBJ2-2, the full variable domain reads GAGVSQSPRYKVTKRGQDVTLRCDPISSHATLYWYQQALGQGPEFLTYFNYEAQPDKSGLPSDRFSAERPEGSISTLTIQRTEQRDSAMYRCASSLGDSNTGELFFGEGSRLTVL.

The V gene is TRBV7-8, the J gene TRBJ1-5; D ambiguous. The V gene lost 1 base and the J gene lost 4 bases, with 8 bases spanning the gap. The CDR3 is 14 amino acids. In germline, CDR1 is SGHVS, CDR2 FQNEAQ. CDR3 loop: CASSLVGINQPQHF. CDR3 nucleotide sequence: TGTGCCAGCAGCTTAGTAGGAATTAATCAGCCCCAGCATTTT.

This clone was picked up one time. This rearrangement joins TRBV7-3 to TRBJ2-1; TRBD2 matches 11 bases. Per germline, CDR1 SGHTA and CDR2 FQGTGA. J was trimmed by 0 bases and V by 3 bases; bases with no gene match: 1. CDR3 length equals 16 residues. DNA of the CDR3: TGTGCCAGCAGCTTTACTAGCGGGGGCTCCTACAATGAGCAGTTCTTC. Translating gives CASSFTSGGSYNEQFF. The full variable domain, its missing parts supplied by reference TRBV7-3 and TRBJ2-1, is GAGVSQTPSNKVTEKGKYVELRCDPISGHTALYWYRQSLGQGPEFLIYFQGTGAADDSGLPNDRFFAVRPEGSVSTLKIQRTERGDSAVYLCASSFTSGGSYNEQFFGPGTRLTVL.

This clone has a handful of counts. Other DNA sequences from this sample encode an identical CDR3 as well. The CDR3 DNA reads TGTGCCAGCAGTTTAGATCCGAGGGTCAGGGAGCTGTTTTTT. Translation gives CASSLDPRVRELFF. The rearrangement joins TRBV27 to TRBJ2-2; possible D gene TRBD2, 5 bases. This CDR3 region has 14 residues. Germline CDR1 reads MNHEY; CDR2 reads SMNVEV (reference sequence). V was pared by 2 bases and J by 9 bases, with 13 bases between.

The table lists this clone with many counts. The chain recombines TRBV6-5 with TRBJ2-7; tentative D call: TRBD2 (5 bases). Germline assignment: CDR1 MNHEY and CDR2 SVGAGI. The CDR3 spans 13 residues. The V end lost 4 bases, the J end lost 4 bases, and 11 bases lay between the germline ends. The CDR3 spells CASSFLTGYEQYF. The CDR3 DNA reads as TGTGCCAGCAGTTTCCTCACGGGGTACGAGCAGTACTTC.

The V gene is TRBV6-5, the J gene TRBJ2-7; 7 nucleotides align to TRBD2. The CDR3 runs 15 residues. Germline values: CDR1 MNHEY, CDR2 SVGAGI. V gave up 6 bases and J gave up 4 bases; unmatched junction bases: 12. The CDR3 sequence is CASSPSEGGRYEQYF. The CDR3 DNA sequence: TGTGCCAGCAGCCCCAGCGAGGGAGGGAGATACGAGCAGTACTTC.